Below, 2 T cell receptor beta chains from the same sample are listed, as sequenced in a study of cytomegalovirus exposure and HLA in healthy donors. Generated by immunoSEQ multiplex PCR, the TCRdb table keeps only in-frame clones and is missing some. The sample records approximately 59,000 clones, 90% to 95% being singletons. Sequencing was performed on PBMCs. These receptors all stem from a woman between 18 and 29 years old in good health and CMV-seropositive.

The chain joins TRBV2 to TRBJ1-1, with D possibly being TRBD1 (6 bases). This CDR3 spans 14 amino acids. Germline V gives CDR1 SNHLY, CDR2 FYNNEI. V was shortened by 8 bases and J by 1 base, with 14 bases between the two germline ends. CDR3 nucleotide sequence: TGTGCCAGCCTTAAACAGGGCCCGAACACTGAAGCTTTCTTT. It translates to CASLKQGPNTEAFF.

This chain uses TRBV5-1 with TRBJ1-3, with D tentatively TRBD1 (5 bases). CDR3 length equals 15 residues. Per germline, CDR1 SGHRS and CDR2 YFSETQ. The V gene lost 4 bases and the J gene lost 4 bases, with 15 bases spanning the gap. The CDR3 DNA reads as TGCGCCAGCAGCGGGGGGACGGAGTGGGGAAACACCATATATTTT. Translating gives CASSGGTEWGNTIYF.